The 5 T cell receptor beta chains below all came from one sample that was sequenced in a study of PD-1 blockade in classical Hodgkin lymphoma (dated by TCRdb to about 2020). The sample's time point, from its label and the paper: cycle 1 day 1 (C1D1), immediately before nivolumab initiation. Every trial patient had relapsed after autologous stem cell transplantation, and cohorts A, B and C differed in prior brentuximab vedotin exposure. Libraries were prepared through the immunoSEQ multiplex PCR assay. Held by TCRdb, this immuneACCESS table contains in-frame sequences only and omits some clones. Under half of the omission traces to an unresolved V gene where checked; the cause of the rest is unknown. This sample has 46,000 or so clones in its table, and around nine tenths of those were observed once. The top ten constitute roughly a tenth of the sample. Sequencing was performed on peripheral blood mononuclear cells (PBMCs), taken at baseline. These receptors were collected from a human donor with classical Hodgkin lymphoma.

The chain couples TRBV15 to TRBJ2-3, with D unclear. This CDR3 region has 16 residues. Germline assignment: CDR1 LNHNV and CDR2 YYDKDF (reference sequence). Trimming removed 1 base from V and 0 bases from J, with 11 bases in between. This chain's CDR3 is CATSRVVGRSTDTQYF. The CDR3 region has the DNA TGTGCCACCAGCAGAGTCGTCGGCAGAAGCACAGATACGCAGTATTTT.

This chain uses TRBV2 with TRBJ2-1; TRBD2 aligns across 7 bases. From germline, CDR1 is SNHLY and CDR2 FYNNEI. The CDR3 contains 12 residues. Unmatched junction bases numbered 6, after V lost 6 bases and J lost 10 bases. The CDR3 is CASSAGGWEQFF. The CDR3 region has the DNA TGTGCCAGCAGCGCCGGGGGGTGGGAGCAGTTCTTC.

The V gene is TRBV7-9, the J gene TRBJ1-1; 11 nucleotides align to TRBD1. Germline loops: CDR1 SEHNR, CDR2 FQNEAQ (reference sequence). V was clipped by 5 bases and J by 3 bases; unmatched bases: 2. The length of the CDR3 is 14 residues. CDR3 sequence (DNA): TGTGCCAGCAGCACGGGACAGGGGGACACTGAAGCTTTCTTT. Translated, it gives CASSTGQGDTEAFF.

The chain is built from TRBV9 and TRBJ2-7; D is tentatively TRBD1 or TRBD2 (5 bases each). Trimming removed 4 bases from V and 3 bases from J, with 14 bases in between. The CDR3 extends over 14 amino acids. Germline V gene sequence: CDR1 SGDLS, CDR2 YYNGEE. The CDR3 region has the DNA TGTGCCAGCAGCATCGGTATGAGGGGCTACGAGCAGTACTTC. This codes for CASSIGMRGYEQYF. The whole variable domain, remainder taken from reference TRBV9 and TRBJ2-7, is DSGVTQTPKHLITATGQRVTLRCSPRSGDLSVYWYQQSLDQGLQFLIQYYNGEERAKGNILERFSAQQFPDLHSELNLSSLELGDSALYFCASSIGMRGYEQYFGPGTRLTVT.

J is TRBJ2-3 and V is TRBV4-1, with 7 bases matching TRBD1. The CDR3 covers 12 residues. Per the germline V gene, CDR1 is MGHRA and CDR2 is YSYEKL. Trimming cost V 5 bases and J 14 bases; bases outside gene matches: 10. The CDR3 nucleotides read TGCGCCAGCAGCGTCACAGGGGCCTTTTGGTATTTT. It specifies CASSVTGAFWYF.